What follows are 24 T cell receptor beta chains derived from one specimen sequenced in a study of PD-1 blockade in classical Hodgkin lymphoma. Every one of the patients relapsed after autologous stem cell transplantation (brentuximab vedotin exposure was variable). Clones were read by immunoSEQ multiplex PCR, and TCRdb kept only the in-frame ones, dropping some. There are about 90,000 clones in the sample; around 90% occur only once, and less than 3% lies in the top ten. This specimen consisted of peripheral blood mononuclear cells (PBMCs), obtained before the second cycle of nivolumab. All receptors come from a human donor with classical Hodgkin lymphoma.

There are a few counts of this clone. V usage is TRBV5-1 and J usage is TRBJ2-7; 10 bases map to TRBD1. With 0 bases clipped from V and 5 bases from J, the junction kept 2 bases outside the gene matches. In germline, CDR1 is SGHRS, CDR2 YFSETQ. The CDR3 consists of 14 residues. Here the CDR3 DNA reads TGCGCCAGCAGCTTGGACGGGACAGGGGACGAGCAGTACTTC. Translation gives CASSLDGTGDEQYF.

This clone was counted once. The CDR3 DNA sequence: TGTGCCAGCAGCCCTCAGGGCGGGAGTCTCGAGCAGTACTTC. Protein: CASSPQGGSLEQYF. The chain couples TRBV27 to TRBJ2-7; the match to TRBD2 covers 7 bases. This CDR3 region has 14 residues. Germline lookup yields CDR1 MNHEY and CDR2 SMNVEV (reference sequence). V trimming: 6 bases; J trimming: 6 bases; junction bases outside the gene matches: 11.

The V call is TRBV4-1, the J call TRBJ2-2; 12 bases map to TRBD2. CDR1 and CDR2 from the germline V gene are MGHRA and YSYEKL. This CDR3 is built from 16 residues. The junction had 7 bases not matched to a gene; V was cut back by 4 bases and J by 7 bases. The chain's CDR3 is CASSRRLAGAIGELFF. The CDR3 DNA reads as TGCGCCAGCAGCCGGCGACTAGCGGGAGCAATCGGGGAGCTGTTTTTT.

This clone has more than one count but fewer than ten. The V and J genes are TRBV6-6 and TRBJ1-1; D is unclear. This CDR3 is 14 amino acids long. Germline CDR1 and CDR2: MNHNY and SVGAGI (reference sequence). V shed 4 bases and J shed 4 bases, with 13 bases lying between them. CDR3 amino acids: CASSSLGSGTEAFF. CDR3 DNA: TGTGCCAGCAGTTCCCTTGGAAGTGGCACTGAAGCTTTCTTT.

This chain connects TRBV6-4 to TRBJ2-1; D is unclear. V lost 8 bases to trimming and J lost 0 bases, with 8 bases between them. Looked up from germline, CDR1 is MRHNA and CDR2 is SNTAGT. This CDR3 comprises 13 residues. The CDR3 DNA sequence: TGTGCCAGCGCGCTTAGCTCCTACAATGAGCAGTTCTTC. Its translation is CASALSSYNEQFF.

The V call is TRBV9, the J call TRBJ2-2, with D possibly matching TRBD1 (6 bases). Germline CDR1 SGDLS, CDR2 YYNGEE. V was pared by 4 bases and J by 7 bases, with 17 bases between. This CDR3 has 15 amino acids. As DNA, the CDR3 is TGTGCCAGCAGCAGGCAGGGGAAGATTGACGGGGAGCTGTTTTTT. Amino acids: CASSRQGKIDGELFF.

This chain joins TRBV6-5 and TRBJ2-5; D possibly matches TRBD1 or TRBD2 (5 bases each). V shed 6 bases and J shed 1 base, with 9 bases lying between them. The CDR3 sequence is 13 residues long. Germline V gene data show CDR1 as MNHEY and CDR2 as SVGAGI. This chain's CDR3 is CASRGRTQETQYF. The CDR3, as DNA: TGTGCCAGCAGGGGACGGACCCAAGAGACCCAGTACTTC.

This clone was counted once. V gene TRBV7-9 combines with J gene TRBJ2-7; D is unclear. There are 14 residues in the CDR3. The germline CDR1 and CDR2 sequences are SEHNR and FQNEAQ (reference sequence). The germline V and J ends were trimmed by 0 bases and 3 bases, with 9 bases remaining between them. The CDR3 protein is CASSLAGLSYEQYF. DNA of the CDR3: TGTGCCAGCAGCTTAGCCGGTCTGAGCTACGAGCAGTACTTC.

The chain is built from TRBV7-2 and TRBJ1-2; no clear D gene. Trimming left V 2 bases short and J 7 bases short, with 11 bases between. Germline V CDR1 and CDR2: SGHTA, FQGNSA. The CDR3 has 13 amino acids. For the CDR3, the DNA is TGTGCCAGCAGCTTAATAATGGGCTCTGGCTACACCTTC. Amino acids: CASSLIMGSGYTF.

The chain links TRBV7-9 to TRBJ1-5; the D is unclear. Looked up from germline, CDR1 is SEHNR and CDR2 is FQNEAQ (reference sequence). The CDR3 extends over 13 amino acids. Trimming removed 2 bases at V and 9 bases at J, with 11 bases between. DNA of the CDR3: TGTGCCAGCAGCTTATGTCGGAAGCTGCCCCAGCATTTT. Translated, it gives CASSLCRKLPQHF.

V usage is TRBV6-5 and J usage is TRBJ2-2; D possibly uses TRBD1 or TRBD2 (5 bases each). Germline CDR1 MNHEY, CDR2 SVGAGI. The CDR3 is 14 residues long. V was cut by 8 bases and J by 3 bases, with 13 bases left in between. The CDR3 bases are TGTGCCAGCGGAATCCGGGGCCACACCGGGGAGCTGTTTTTT. Amino acids: CASGIRGHTGELFF.

V gene TRBV27 combines with J gene TRBJ2-5, with D unresolved. V was pared by 3 bases and J by 1 base, with 6 bases between. This CDR3 region has 13 residues. CDR1 is MNHEY, CDR2 SMNVEV, per germline (reference sequence). This CDR3 is CASSFFPQETQYF. The CDR3 coding sequence is TGTGCCAGCAGTTTTTTCCCCCAAGAGACCCAGTACTTC.

CDR3 DNA sequence: TGTGCCAGCAGCTTAGTGGCAGTTCCTACCTACGAGCAGTACTTC. Translating gives CASSLVAVPTYEQYF. The V gene is TRBV11-1, the J gene TRBJ2-7; D is uncertain. This CDR3 has 15 residues. Germline CDR1 is SGHAT and CDR2 is FQDESV (reference sequence). Between the trimmed V and J ends, which lost 1 base and 2 bases, there was a span of 12 bases.

The rearrangement joins TRBV6-5 to TRBJ1-2, with D hard to call. The V gene's germline CDR1 is MNHEY and CDR2 SVGAGI. V lost 2 bases and J 0 bases, leaving 13 bases between the germline ends. This CDR3 contains 16 residues. The CDR3 region is CASSYGSGGPNYGYTF. In DNA form, the CDR3 reads TGTGCCAGCAGTTACGGGAGCGGAGGGCCTAACTATGGCTACACCTTC.

The V and J genes are TRBV5-4 and TRBJ2-3, with 7 nucleotides matching TRBD2. This CDR3 region has 15 residues. Germline loops: CDR1 SGHNT, CDR2 YYREEE (reference sequence). The junction had 5 bases not matched to a gene; V was cut back by 0 bases and J by 4 bases. This CDR3 reads CASSLARLASDTQYF. CDR3 DNA sequence: TGTGCCAGCAGCTTGGCCAGACTAGCCTCAGATACGCAGTATTTT.

The chain joins TRBV6-5 to TRBJ1-2; no firm D call. The CDR3 totals 15 residues. V lost 7 bases and J lost 6, with 21 bases in between. Germline CDR1 MNHEY, CDR2 SVGAGI. The CDR3 DNA sequence: TGTGCCAGCAAACCCCCCGGGCAGGTCGGAAATGGCTACACCTTC. This translates into CASKPPGQVGNGYTF.

The chain joins TRBV11-2 to TRBJ2-5; maybe TRBD1 (5 bases). Germline V lookup: CDR1 SGHAT, CDR2 FQNNGV. This CDR3 is built from 14 residues. Between the trimmed V and J ends, which lost 3 bases and 4 bases, there was a span of 12 bases. The CDR3 DNA follows: TGTGCCAGCAGCTTTAGGGGCCCGGGAGAGACCCAGTACTTC. Residues: CASSFRGPGETQYF. The full variable domain, completed using reference TRBV11-2 and TRBJ2-5, is EAGVAQSPRYKIIEKRQSVAFWCNPISGHATLYWYQQILGQGPKLLIQFQNNGVVDDSQLPKDRFSAERLKGVDSTLKIQPAKLEDSAVYLCASSFRGPGETQYFGPGTRLLVL.

This rearrangement joins TRBV2 to TRBJ2-2; D not resolved. V was shortened by 5 bases and J by 7 bases, with 11 bases between the two germline ends. CDR1 and CDR2 from the germline V gene are SNHLY and FYNNEI. This CDR3 is built from 13 residues. The CDR3 sequence: CASSFDWIGELFF. The DNA for the CDR3 is TGTGCCAGCAGTTTCGACTGGATCGGGGAGCTGTTTTTT.

V gene TRBV7-9 combines with J gene TRBJ2-3; D remains unclear. Germline lookup yields CDR1 SEHNR and CDR2 FQNEAQ (reference sequence). The CDR3 runs to 14 residues. The V gene lost 1 base and the J gene lost 2 bases, with 7 bases spanning the gap. The CDR3 protein is CASSLGRNTDTQYF. The DNA of the CDR3 is TGTGCCAGCAGCTTAGGAAGGAACACAGATACGCAGTATTTT. The entire variable domain, with the rest obtained from reference TRBV7-9 and TRBJ2-3, is as follows: DTGVSQNPRHKITKRGQNVTFRCDPISEHNRLYWYRQTLGQGPEFLTYFQNEAQLEKSRLLSDRFSAERPKGSFSTLEIQRTEQGDSAMYLCASSLGRNTDTQYFGPGTRLTVL.

The chain has TRBV27 and TRBJ2-7; 13 nucleotides match TRBD2. From germline, CDR1 is MNHEY and CDR2 SMNVEV (reference sequence). The CDR3 is 17 amino acids. V was clipped by 7 bases and J by 2 bases; unmatched bases: 11. This CDR3 reads CASIPRPLAGGTYEQYF. DNA of the CDR3: TGTGCCAGCATCCCCAGACCACTAGCGGGAGGGACCTACGAGCAGTACTTC.

In this sample, this clone turned up a few times. V gene TRBV6-4 combines with J gene TRBJ1-1, with no clear D. CDR3 length: 13 amino acids. With 6 bases removed from V and 4 bases from J, the gap between germline ends came to 12 bases. The germline gives CDR1 MRHNA, CDR2 SNTAGT. The CDR3 loop is CASRLEMSTEAFF. In DNA, the CDR3 is TGTGCCAGCAGACTGGAGATGTCCACTGAAGCTTTCTTT.

V is TRBV4-1 and J is TRBJ2-3; unclear D gene. The V gene's germline CDR1 is MGHRA and CDR2 YSYEKL. The ends were cut back, 0 bases at V and 2 bases at J, with 9 bases in the middle. This CDR3 is built from 15 residues. The CDR3 loop is CASSQDRIYTDTQYF. CDR3 in DNA: TGCGCCAGCAGCCAAGATCGCATATACACAGATACGCAGTATTTT.

The count of this clone is one. The V gene is TRBV2, the J gene TRBJ2-3; weak D call: TRBD2 (5 bases). Germline loops: CDR1 SNHLY, CDR2 FYNNEI. V was shortened by 5 bases and J by 2 bases, with 11 bases between the two germline ends. The CDR3 has 14 residues. Here the CDR3 DNA reads TGTGCCAGCAGTCCCCCGGGGTCCACAGATACGCAGTATTTT. Protein: CASSPPGSTDTQYF.

This clone has a handful of counts. CDR3 protein: CASSPPGEFATGELFF. CDR3 coding DNA: TGTGCCAGCTCACCACCTGGGGAGTTCGCCACCGGGGAGCTGTTTTTT. The chain uses TRBV18 and TRBJ2-2, with D tentatively TRBD2 (5 bases). The V and J ends lost 0 bases and 4 bases respectively, with 12 bases between them. This CDR3 has 16 residues. The germline CDR1 and CDR2 sequences are KGHSH and LQKENI.